This record concerns one T cell receptor (beta chain) sequence. This sample was taken from a study of cytomegalovirus exposure and HLA in healthy donors. Each donor was nominally healthy when sampled (though unrecorded immune exposures were likely). This CDR3 spans 13 amino acids. Germline V gives CDR1 GTSNPN, CDR2 SVGIG (reference sequence). The V gene end was trimmed by 4 bases and the J gene end by 9 bases; junction bases not matched to a gene: 8. Primers for the PCR totalled 60 Vbeta and 13 Jbeta. The data were produced by immunoSEQ multiplex PCR, yet TCRdb's version contains in-frame clones alone and is incomplete. The sample comprises around 180,000 clones, approximately 88% of which are singletons, and 0.2% to 0.3% rests with the top ten.

Sequencing was done on a sample of PBMCs. The chain couples TRBV30 to TRBJ1-2; 10 bases are shared with TRBD1. The sequence was collected from a boy aged 5-17 years in good health and CMV-seronegative. Here the CDR3 reads CAWTPGQGTRYTF. DNA of the CDR3: TGTGCCTGGACACCGGGACAGGGGACCCGCTACACCTTC.